These 16 T cell receptor beta chains were all obtained from the same sample, sequenced in a study of T and B cells in COVID-19 patients. TRB rearrangements were amplified by multiplex PCR with BIOMED2 TRB-A/B primers. TCRdb itself ran the multiplex PCR reads through MiXCR, one entry per CDR3 protein. The sample has some 14,000 distinct CDR3 sequences, over 25% seen once. TRB was amplified from about 250-500 ng of blood genomic DNA. The sample consisted of blood. The receptors come from a human donor who had recovered from COVID-19.

The chain carries TRBV15 and TRBJ2-1, with 11 bases fitting TRBD1. J was trimmed by 2 bases and V by 5 bases; bases with no gene match: 8. This CDR3 spans 17 amino acids. Germline V gene lookup returns CDR1 LNHNV and CDR2 YYDKDF (reference sequence). The CDR3 region is CATSGRTGGPPYNEQFF. CDR3 DNA: TGTGCCACCAGCGGGCGGACAGGGGGCCCCCCCTACAATGAGCAGTTCTTC. The whole variable domain, remainder taken from reference TRBV15 and TRBJ2-1, is DAMVIQNPRYQVTQFGKPVTLSCSQTLNHNVMYWYQQKSSQAPKLLFHYYDKDFNNEADTPDNFQSRRPNTSFCFLDIRSPGLGDTAMYLCATSGRTGGPPYNEQFFGPGTRLTVL.

This chain links TRBV2 with TRBJ2-7; TRBD1 aligns across 10 bases. The CDR3 length is 15 residues. Germline V lookup: CDR1 SNHLY, CDR2 FYNNEI. The V and J ends lost 5 bases and 3 bases, in that order; junction bases with no gene match: 7. The CDR3 nucleotides are TGTGCCAGCAGTCCCGGGACAGGGGTCGACTACGAGCAGTACTTC. Translating it yields CASSPGTGVDYEQYF.

The chain joins TRBV14 to TRBJ2-7, with 8 nucleotides matching TRBD2. Germline assignment: CDR1 SGHDN and CDR2 FVKESK. V shed 5 bases, J shed 2 bases, and the junction held 5 bases outside the gene matches. The CDR3 has 14 amino acids. CDR3 in DNA: TGTGCCAGCAGCATCAGCGGGGGCCCCTACGAGCAGTACTTC. This gives the protein CASSISGGPYEQYF. The full variable domain, completed using reference TRBV14 and TRBJ2-7, is EAGVTQFPSHSVIEKGQTVTLRCDPISGHDNLYWYRRVMGKEIKFLLHFVKESKQDESGMPNNRFLAERTGGTYSTLKVQPAELEDSGVYFCASSISGGPYEQYFGPGTRLTVT.

This clonotype was detected a few times. The chain uses TRBV20-1 and TRBJ2-1; TRBD1 is a possible D gene (5 bases). The length of the CDR3 is 12 residues. CDR1 is DFQATT, CDR2 SNEGSKA, per germline (reference sequence). CDR3 amino acids: CTGRGSYNEQFF. As DNA, the CDR3 is TGCACCGGAAGGGGCTCCTACAATGAGCAGTTCTTC.

By frequency in the sample, this clonotype is medium-sized. This chain links TRBV19 with TRBJ2-3; TRBD2 matches at 13 bases. The CDR3 is 15 residues long. Looked up from germline, CDR1 is LNHDA and CDR2 is SQIVND (reference sequence). The V segment lost 7 bases and the J segment 3 bases; nucleotides outside the gene matches: 4. In nucleotides, the CDR3 is TGTGCCAGTAAGACTAGCGGGAGGATGACAGATACGCAGTATTTT. Translation: CASKTSGRMTDTQYF.

This clonotype occurred many times. This chain connects TRBV6-5 to TRBJ2-1, with TRBD2 identical over 10 bases. In germline, CDR1 is MNHEY, CDR2 SVGAGI. The CDR3 contains 17 residues. J lost 6 bases, V lost 2 bases, and 10 bases had no gene match. CDR3 coding DNA: TGTGCCAGCAGTTACGCATCAAGCGGGGGGGGGGGCAATGAGCAGTTCTTC. It codes for CASSYASSGGGGNEQFF.

The chain carries TRBV30 and TRBJ2-2, with D perhaps TRBD1 (5 bases). The CDR3 runs 15 residues. The germline gives CDR1 GTSNPN, CDR2 SVGIG (reference sequence). V lost 3 bases and J 3 bases, leaving 14 bases between the germline ends. The CDR3 loop reads CAWRQSGYDTGELFF. CDR3 nucleotides: TGTGCCTGGAGGCAATCAGGGTATGACACCGGGGAGCTGTTTTTT.

In its sample, this clonotype was seen a few times. This sequence joins TRBV28 and TRBJ2-5, with D tentatively TRBD1 (5 bases). The germline V gene encodes CDR1 MDHEN and CDR2 SYDVKM. CDR3 length: 13 amino acids. V was clipped by 10 bases and J by 2 bases, with 14 bases between them. The CDR3 is CAISDSAQETQYF. The CDR3 DNA follows: TGTGCCATCTCCGACAGTGCACAAGAGACCCAGTACTTC.

This clonotype was found many times. The J gene is TRBJ2-1, the V gene TRBV6-2 or TRBV6-3, with 8 bases matching TRBD2. J gave up 7 bases and V 5 bases, and 7 bases lay outside the gene matches. Germline V gene lookup returns CDR1 MNHEY and CDR2 SVGEGT. The CDR3 extends over 14 amino acids. The CDR3 region is CASSHLLAANEQFF. In DNA form, the CDR3 reads TGTGCCAGCAGTCATCTACTAGCGGCAAATGAGCAGTTCTTC.

The rearrangement uses TRBV5-1 and TRBJ2-7, with TRBD2 matching over 7 bases. V was pared by 4 bases and J by 5 bases, with 9 bases of the junction left unmatched. The CDR3 runs to 14 residues. Germline V gene lookup returns CDR1 SGHRS and CDR2 YFSETQ. The CDR3 region is CASSRAAGSDEQYF. CDR3 DNA sequence: TGCGCCAGCAGCCGGGCAGCGGGGAGCGACGAGCAGTACTTC. Full variable domain (remainder filled in from reference TRBV5-1 and TRBJ2-7): KAGVTQTPRYLIKTRGQQVTLSCSPISGHRSVSWYQQTPGQGLQFLFEYFSETQRNKGNFPGRFSGRQFSNSRSEMNVSTLELGDSALYLCASSRAAGSDEQYFGPGTRLTVT.

This clonotype was picked up many times. The CDR3 sequence: CASSEDRYNEQFF. The CDR3 nucleotides are TGTGCCAGCAGTGAGGACAGATACAATGAGCAGTTCTTC. The gene calls are TRBV6-4 and TRBJ2-1, with D possibly being TRBD1 (6 bases). CDR1 is MRHNA and CDR2 is SNTAGT in the germline V gene. V shed 3 bases and J shed 4 bases, with 7 bases lying between them. The CDR3 covers 13 residues.

This clonotype has at least ten counts. V gene TRBV19 combines with J gene TRBJ1-6, with D uncertain. V gave up 5 bases and J gave up 1 base, with 15 bases separating them. Germline CDR1 and CDR2: LNHDA and SQIVND (reference sequence). This CDR3 contains 17 residues. The CDR3 is CASSSALQTSYNSPLHF. CDR3 bases: TGTGCCAGTAGTTCAGCGCTCCAAACTTCCTATAATTCACCCCTCCACTTT.

This clonotype turned up a few times. V and J are TRBV5-4 and TRBJ2-1; 7 bases match TRBD1. The CDR3 is 14 residues long. Germline lookup yields CDR1 SGHNT and CDR2 YYREEE (reference sequence). V dropped 6 bases and J dropped 5; count of bases not matched to a gene: 8. CDR3: CASNLGGWHNEQFF. The CDR3 DNA reads TGTGCCAGCAACTTAGGGGGCTGGCACAATGAGCAGTTCTTC. The full variable domain, with the rest looked up from reference TRBV5-4 and TRBJ2-1, is ETGVTQSPTHLIKTRGQQVTLRCSSQSGHNTVSWYQQALGQGPQFIFQYYREEENGRGNFPPRFSGLQFPNYSSELNVNALELDDSALYLCASNLGGWHNEQFFGPGTRLTVL.

This clonotype is labeled medium-sized (0.01 to 0.1%). V gene TRBV19 combines with J gene TRBJ1-4; perhaps TRBD1 as D (6 bases). CDR1 and CDR2 (germline): LNHDA, SQIVND (reference sequence). The V and J ends lost 2 bases and 2 bases respectively, with 15 bases between them. The CDR3 spans 17 residues. The CDR3 reads CASSITSLDRTNEKLFF. The CDR3 DNA reads TGTGCCAGTAGTATAACATCTCTTGACAGGACTAATGAAAAACTGTTTTTT.

This clonotype was found a few times. The rearrangement joins TRBV6-5 to TRBJ1-1; TRBD1 matches at 7 bases. The CDR3 contains 15 residues. V shed 5 bases and J 0 bases; nucleotides not matched to a gene: 6. The germline gives CDR1 MNHEY, CDR2 SVGAGI. In DNA, the CDR3 is TGTGCCAGCAGTAGGGGGACAGCGTTGAACACTGAAGCTTTCTTT. It specifies CASSRGTALNTEAFF.

This clonotype is termed medium-sized. This chain uses TRBV18 with TRBJ2-5; D gene unclear. Deletions cut 2 bases from V and 5 bases from J, with 9 bases between. Germline lookup yields CDR1 KGHSH and CDR2 LQKENI. The CDR3 is 13 residues long. The CDR3 sequence: CASSPKVGETQYF. The CDR3 nucleotides read TGTGCCAGCTCACCAAAGGTGGGGGAGACCCAGTACTTC.